These 14 T cell receptor beta chains came from one sample sequenced in a study (dated by TCRdb to 2014 to 2015). Library creation used 5' RACE. Sequencing used an Illumina MiSeq. Clones were called with MiXCR by TCRdb after fastp trimmed the public reads at Q25, and only in-frame beta chains were retained. Every distinct CDR3 protein forms one entry, paired with its most common genes and DNA. The sample data list tens of thousands of distinct CDR3 sequences, and just under 30% of these were observed just once. 3.5% to 4.5% of the sample rests with the top ten. The sample taken for sequencing was memory CD4+ T cells sorted from a lymph node. The cell subset or site label corresponds to: memory CD4+ T cells, CD4+CD45RO+CD25-. The receptors shown here come from a female donor with breast cancer.

V gene TRBV7-9 combines with J gene TRBJ2-1, with 9 bases fitting TRBD1. The CDR3 length is 18 residues. Germline-derived CDR1 and CDR2 are SEHNR and FQNEAQ (reference sequence). Losses at the gene ends were 4 bases for V and 5 bases for J; bases not matched to a gene: 15. CDR3 in DNA: TGTGCCAGCAGCTCCCGGACAGGGGAGATATTAATAGACAATGAGCAGTTCTTC. This gives the protein CASSSRTGEILIDNEQFF.

This CDR3 reads CASSLDGTDNEKLFF. The CDR3 DNA reads as TGTGCCAGCAGCTTAGATGGGACAGATAATGAAAAACTGTTTTTT. This chain uses TRBV7-2 with TRBJ1-4; 7 nucleotides line up with TRBD1. The CDR3 runs to 15 residues. With V trimmed by 1 base and J by 4 bases, 3 bases remained unmatched. Germline CDR1 SGHTA, CDR2 FQGNSA.

V gene TRBV20-1 combines with J gene TRBJ2-3, with 9 bases that match TRBD2. There are 14 residues in the CDR3. V shed 8 bases and J 4 bases; nucleotides not matched to a gene: 10. Germline CDR1 and CDR2: DFQATT and SNEGSKA (reference sequence). CDR3: CSFLPGLASDTQYF. The CDR3 DNA is TGCAGTTTCCTTCCGGGACTAGCATCAGATACGCAGTATTTT.

This chain uses TRBV20-1 with TRBJ2-7, with D hard to call. The CDR3 totals 15 residues. The germline V gene has CDR1 DFQATT and CDR2 SNEGSKA (reference sequence). The ends were cut back, 0 bases at V and 0 bases at J, with 12 bases in the middle. This chain's CDR3 is CSARDRQAGSYEQYF. The CDR3 DNA follows: TGCAGTGCTAGAGATAGGCAGGCCGGCTCCTACGAGCAGTACTTC.

This clonotype was found a few times. CDR3 residues: CASTPLQETQYF. CDR3 nucleotides: TGTGCCAGCACCCCCCTACAAGAGACCCAGTACTTC. V gene TRBV21-1 combines with J gene TRBJ2-5; the D call of TRBD1 is as the table states it, not checked on the DNA. TRBV21-1 is a pseudogene locus. This CDR3 is built from 12 residues.

V usage is TRBV6-6 and J usage is TRBJ2-5; D possibly corresponds to TRBD2 (5 bases). Germline lookup yields CDR1 MNHNY and CDR2 SVGAGI (reference sequence). CDR3 length equals 15 residues. V lost 7 bases and J 0 bases, leaving 15 bases between the germline ends. The CDR3 nucleotides are TGTGCCAGCATCGAATCGAGCGGCTACCAAGAGACCCAGTACTTC. Residues: CASIESSGYQETQYF.

The chain joins TRBV5-1 to TRBJ1-1; tentative D call: TRBD1 (5 bases). The CDR3 spans 14 residues. Per germline, CDR1 SGHRS and CDR2 YFSETQ. V was shortened by 0 bases and J by 5 bases, with 11 bases between the two germline ends. The DNA for the CDR3 is TGCGCCAGCAGCTTGGCGGGGGGAAGGACTGAAGCTTTCTTT. Protein: CASSLAGGRTEAFF.

This chain connects TRBV28 to TRBJ2-7; D might be TRBD1 or TRBD2, each matching 5 bases. CDR3 length: 16 amino acids. Germline V gene lookup returns CDR1 MDHEN and CDR2 SYDVKM. V shed 6 bases and J shed 2 bases, with 20 bases lying between them. CDR3 amino acids: CASSLRTAGAAYEQYF. CDR3 DNA: TGTGCCAGCAGCCTTAGGACGGCCGGGGCTGCCTACGAGCAGTACTTC.

The V and J genes are TRBV9 and TRBJ1-1; 8 bases align to TRBD1. This CDR3 spans 13 amino acids. V trimming: 6 bases; J trimming: 4 bases; junction bases outside the gene matches: 5. Looked up from germline, CDR1 is SGDLS and CDR2 is YYNGEE. The CDR3 region is CASTGTGGTEAFF. The CDR3 DNA follows: TGTGCCAGCACGGGAACAGGGGGCACTGAAGCTTTCTTT.

The rearrangement links TRBV9 to TRBJ2-2, with 9 bases that match TRBD2. The CDR3 is made up of 16 amino acids. Germline CDR1 is SGDLS and CDR2 is YYNGEE. Trimming removed 4 bases from V and 6 bases from J; junction bases left unmatched: 10. CDR3 amino acids: CASSPRWASGAGELFF. In DNA, the CDR3 is TGTGCCAGCAGCCCCCGGTGGGCTAGCGGGGCCGGGGAGCTGTTTTTT.

This clonotype was found a few times. Here the CDR3 reads CASSQDFDPRYEQYF. The CDR3 DNA reads as TGCGCCAGCAGCCAAGATTTTGACCCACGGTACGAGCAGTACTTC. This chain connects TRBV4-1 to TRBJ2-7; no definite D call. CDR1 and CDR2 (germline): MGHRA, YSYEKL. Between the trimmed V and J ends, which lost 0 bases and 4 bases, there was a span of 13 bases. The CDR3 totals 15 residues.

The V gene is TRBV5-6, the J gene TRBJ2-5; TRBD2 matches at 7 bases. The CDR3 contains 14 residues. CDR1 SGHDT and CDR2 YYEEEE come from the germline V gene. J lost 4 bases, V lost 0 bases, and 3 bases had no gene match. This CDR3 is CASSLAAGVETQYF. CDR3 nucleotides: TGTGCCAGCAGCTTGGCGGCGGGGGTAGAGACCCAGTACTTC.

The rearrangement joins TRBV4-1 to TRBJ1-6; 10 nucleotides align to TRBD1. Germline CDR1 MGHRA, CDR2 YSYEKL. The CDR3 sequence is 16 residues long. With V trimmed by 3 bases and J by 7 bases, 6 bases remained unmatched. The DNA for the CDR3 is TGCGCCAGCAGCCACATTCAGACAGGGGGCAATTCACCCCTCCACTTT. Translation: CASSHIQTGGNSPLHF.

This clonotype was seen only a few times. This chain uses TRBV6-5 with TRBJ2-7; TRBD2 might be the D (7 bases). V lost 2 bases, J lost 6 bases, and 23 bases lay in between. The CDR3 length is 17 residues. Looked up from germline, CDR1 is MNHEY and CDR2 is SVGAGI. The CDR3 bases are TGTGCCAGCAGTTACCTTCTCGGTGGGGGGGGCGTAGGCGAGCAGTACTTC. Translating it yields CASSYLLGGGGVGEQYF.